This TCR beta chain was sequenced for a study of blood T cells in healthy people across ages. General study points: The unknown donor CMV status may have confounded expanded clonotype changes.

Trimming cost V 3 bases and J 4 bases, with 6 bases left between them. The CDR3 has 12 residues. Germline V gives CDR1 SNHLY, CDR2 FYNNEI. This clonotype came up many times. The antigen remains undetermined. Ten milliliters of peripheral blood were drawn from each donor into EDTA-treated tubes. Total RNA extraction produced at least 5.5 micrograms (per sample) for the study. Using a J-beta primer mix together with a sample-barcoded 5' primer, a second PCR was run for roughly 6 to 12 cycles. Carrying 12 random nucleotides, a template-switch adaptor labeled each individual cDNA molecule. MiXCR was run by TCRdb on the 5' RACE reads, yielding one entry per CDR3 protein. The sample consists of some 1.6 million distinct CDR3 sequences, 30% to 35% of them appearing once.

Sequencing was done on a sample of blood. The chain recombines TRBV2 with TRBJ1-2, with D possibly TRBD1 on 6 matching bases. This TCR was sampled from a woman aged 25 to 39 in good health. As DNA, the CDR3 is TGTGCCAGCAGTGAGGGGGCCTATGGCTACACCTTC. Amino acids: CASSEGAYGYTF.